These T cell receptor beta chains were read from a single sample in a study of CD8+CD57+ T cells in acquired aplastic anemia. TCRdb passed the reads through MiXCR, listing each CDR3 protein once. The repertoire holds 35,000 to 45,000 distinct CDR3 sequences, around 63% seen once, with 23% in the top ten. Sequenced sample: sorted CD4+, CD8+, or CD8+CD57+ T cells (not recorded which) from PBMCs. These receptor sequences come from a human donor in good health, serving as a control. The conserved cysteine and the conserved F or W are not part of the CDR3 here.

CDR3 protein: ASSYGTGENIQY
J gene: TRBJ2-4
V gene: TRBV6-5

CDR3 protein: AISDRQGISYEQY
J gene: TRBJ2-7
V gene: TRBV10-3

CDR3 protein: ASSVTGTAAGELF
J gene: TRBJ2-2
V gene: TRBV9

CDR3 protein: AIRVSGRRNTGELF
J gene: TRBJ2-2
V gene: TRBV10-3

CDR3 protein: ASLEGDGANVLT
J gene: TRBJ2-6
V gene: TRBV25-1

CDR3 protein: SVQTGTGGEQY
J gene: TRBJ2-7
V gene: TRBV29-1

CDR3 protein: ASNPMVAEETQY
J gene: TRBJ2-5
V gene: TRBV7-3

CDR3 protein: ASSYGLQGVPVNPSSSGANVLT
J gene: TRBJ2-6
V gene: TRBV6-5

CDR3 protein: ASTGGNSPLH
J gene: TRBJ1-6
V gene: TRBV10-2

CDR3 protein: SASRPDREETQY
J gene: TRBJ2-5
V gene: TRBV20-1

CDR3 protein: AISDRDSPSEAF
J gene: TRBJ1-1
V gene: TRBV10-3

CDR3 protein: ASSLGDRRNTEAF
J gene: TRBJ1-1
V gene: TRBV25-1

CDR3 protein: ASSYRDIPSYEQY
J gene: TRBJ2-7
V gene: TRBV12-3/TRBV12-4

CDR3 protein: ASSLSPGDYEQY
J gene: TRBJ2-7
V gene: TRBV11-3

CDR3 protein: ASSPTPGQSYEQY
J gene: TRBJ2-7
V gene: TRBV25-1

CDR3 protein: ASSRLERSGQETQY
J gene: TRBJ2-5
V gene: TRBV7-9

CDR3 protein: ASSPGQVHTEAF
J gene: TRBJ1-1
V gene: TRBV7-3

CDR3 protein: ASSFVQGTAEQY
J gene: TRBJ2-7
V gene: TRBV19

CDR3 protein: ASSMGLSPEQY
J gene: TRBJ2-7
V gene: TRBV7-2

CDR3 protein: ASSEGDFVTF
J gene: TRBJ1-1
V gene: TRBV25-1

CDR3 protein: ASSQEGGYEQY
J gene: TRBJ2-7
V gene: TRBV4-1

CDR3 protein: SAATSGSYIQY
J gene: TRBJ2-4
V gene: TRBV20-1

CDR3 protein: ASSVDLAVRY
J gene: TRBJ2-3
V gene: TRBV11-3